This T cell receptor beta chain was obtained from a study of CD8+ T cells in alopecia areata. Whole-study results and caveats: In lesional scalp, particularly from alopecia totalis/universalis, clonality was higher than in normal scalp.

In each case, RNA was isolated and then reverse transcribed into cDNA as the sequencing template. Sequencing was performed with immunoSEQ multiplex PCR; in TCRdb, only in-frame clones are kept and a portion is missing. The table records 95,000 to 150,000 clones, around 50% of them present only once. A remark on this clone: The antigen remains undetermined.

Sequencing input: NKG2D-low CD8+ T cells sorted from blood. The receptor was isolated from a human donor with alopecia areata.

CDR3 residues: CASSWGQTSYNEQFF. The CDR3 coding sequence is TGTGCCAGCAGTTGGGGCCAAACTAGCTACAATGAGCAGTTCTTC. This rearrangement joins TRBV28 to TRBJ2-1; tentatively, D is TRBD1 or TRBD2 (5 bases each). CDR3 length: 15 residues. The V gene's germline CDR1 is MDHEN and CDR2 SYDVKM. V was cut by 4 bases and J by 3 bases, with 13 bases left in between.